This TCR beta chain was obtained from a study of control samples from healthy donors and cancer patients. TCRdb's table, derived via immunoSEQ multiplex PCR, lists solely in-frame clones and lacks some. Seen here are roughly 88,000 clones, around four fifths observed once, and the top ten hold more than 15%. Deletions cut 3 bases from V and 2 bases from J, with 6 bases between. Germline CDR1 MDHEN, CDR2 SYDVKM. This CDR3 is 13 amino acids long. This clonotype was sampled from a man aged 25-40 years in good health. The sequenced sample consisted of blood. The rearrangement joins TRBV28 to TRBJ2-3; D gene unclear. The CDR3 nucleotides read TGTGCCAGCAGTTTCCAGAACACAGATACGCAGTATTTT. This gives the protein CASSFQNTDTQYF.